This T cell receptor (beta chain) comes out of a study of shared clonotypes between healthy human individuals. As defined, naive CD8 cells were CD45RO-negative and positively selected for CCR7, with terminally differentiated effector memory CD45RA+ cells excluded. Here immunoSEQ multiplex PCR was the method, and the copy in TCRdb shows in-frame clones only, minus some. The sample includes hundreds of thousands of clones, roughly 95% seen only once; the top ten take approximately 0.1%. Sequencing was performed on naive CD8+ T cells sorted from blood. This TCR came from a woman between 25 and 40 years old in good health.

CDR3 protein: CASSWGQGLGEQYF. The CDR3, as DNA: TGTGCCAGCAGCTGGGGACAGGGGTTGGGCGAGCAGTACTTC. The chain couples TRBV27 to TRBJ2-7, with 10 nucleotides matching TRBD1. The V and J ends lost 6 bases and 6 bases, in that order; junction bases with no gene match: 8. The germline gives CDR1 MNHEY, CDR2 SMNVEV (reference sequence). The CDR3 extends over 14 amino acids.